These 21 T cell receptor beta chains were all obtained from the same sample, sequenced in a study of beta chain features in type 1 diabetes. No antigens are known for them. Sequenced material consisted of expressed TCRB transcripts (all of the isolated RNA was reverse transcribed). The assay was immunoSEQ multiplex PCR, and TCRdb's table has in-frame clones only and misses some. The repertoire holds 300,000 to 450,000 clones, with 9.5% to 10% as singletons. General study findings and limits: Shorter TCRB CDR3s, moderately but significantly so, were found in Type 1 diabetes patients in all four CD4+ subsets.

The sequenced material came from central memory CD4+ T cells from blood. The receptors derive from a young man with type 1 diabetes.

This clone was observed a handful of times. CDR3 nucleotides: TGTGCCAGCAGCCCCCGACTAGCGGCTTACAATGAGCAGTTCTTC. This encodes CASSPRLAAYNEQFF. This rearrangement joins TRBV7-9 to TRBJ2-1; TRBD2 matches 9 bases. Trimming at V came to 5 bases and at J to 4 bases, leaving 6 bases not matched to a gene. The CDR3 is made up of 15 amino acids. In germline, CDR1 is SEHNR, CDR2 FQNEAQ (reference sequence).

The CDR3 sequence: CATFPEGHNSPLHF. The CDR3 DNA sequence: TGTGCCACCTTTCCCGAGGGCCATAATTCACCCCTCCACTTT. This sequence joins TRBV6-6 and TRBJ1-6, with unresolved D. V was shortened by 10 bases and J by 5 bases, with 15 bases between the two germline ends. This CDR3 has 14 residues. Germline V CDR1 and CDR2: MNHNY, SVGAGI (reference sequence).

The V call is TRBV27, the J call TRBJ2-2; D is perhaps TRBD2 (6 bases). The CDR3 consists of 14 residues. With 4 bases removed from V and 6 bases from J, the gap between germline ends came to 12 bases. Germline assignment: CDR1 MNHEY and CDR2 SMNVEV (reference sequence). For the CDR3, the DNA is TGTGCCAGCAGTTGGGCGGGAAACCCCGGGGAGCTGTTTTTT. Translation gives CASSWAGNPGELFF.

The chain employs TRBV6-1 and TRBJ2-7; D not certain. The CDR3 totals 14 residues. CDR1 is MNHNS and CDR2 is SASEGT in the germline V gene. The ends were cut back, 3 bases at V and 7 bases at J, with 16 bases in the middle. The CDR3, as DNA: TGTGCCAGCAGTGAGGCTGTTGTCTCTAGTGAGCAGTACTTC. Translating it yields CASSEAVVSSEQYF.

A few counts support this clone. The junction does not match germline at one end; this may be a read error. The chain uses TRBV7-9 and TRBJ2-7; TRBD1 aligns across 10 bases. This CDR3 has 17 amino acids. Germline V gene data show CDR1 as SEHNR and CDR2 as FQNEAQ (reference sequence). The CDR3: CASSQRVLGQGKYEQYF. CDR3 coding DNA: TGCGCCAGCAGCCAAAGGGTGCTGGGACAGGGGAAATACGAGCAGTACTTC.

V usage is TRBV5-1 and J usage is TRBJ1-2, with 8 bases matching TRBD1. The ends lost 3 bases at V and 6 bases at J; junction bases unmatched: 4. Germline V gene lookup returns CDR1 SGHRS and CDR2 YFSETQ. This CDR3 has 13 residues. The CDR3 is CASSSDRGDGYTF. CDR3 bases: TGCGCCAGCAGCTCCGACAGGGGCGATGGCTACACCTTC.

In this sample, this clone turned up a few times. The chain recombines TRBV9 with TRBJ2-3; D call uncertain. V lost 0 bases, J lost 6 bases, and 11 bases lay in between. This CDR3 contains 14 residues. Germline values: CDR1 SGDLS, CDR2 YYNGEE. CDR3 in amino acids: CASSVDWNSDTQYF. In nucleotides, the CDR3 is TGTGCCAGCAGCGTAGATTGGAACTCGGATACGCAGTATTTT.

The chain carries TRBV5-1 and TRBJ2-1; 9 nucleotides align to TRBD2. CDR3 length: 16 residues. The V gene's germline CDR1 is SGHRS and CDR2 YFSETQ. The V gene end was trimmed by 2 bases and the J gene end by 9 bases; junction bases not matched to a gene: 12. The CDR3 protein is CASSFSGTSKAGEQFF. In DNA form, the CDR3 reads TGCGCCAGCAGCTTCTCCGGGACTAGCAAGGCGGGTGAGCAGTTCTTC.

This chain joins TRBV11-1 and TRBJ2-7; D ambiguous. The germline V gene encodes CDR1 SGHAT and CDR2 FQDESV (reference sequence). The CDR3 has 12 amino acids. V was cut by 1 base and J by 9 bases, with 10 bases left in between. The CDR3 DNA follows: TGTGCCAGCAGCTTAGAAGGGCCAGCGCAGTACTTC. It translates to CASSLEGPAQYF.

This clone was observed at least ten times. J is TRBJ1-1 and V is TRBV28; D not certain. CDR1 and CDR2 from the germline V gene are MDHEN and SYDVKM. CDR3 length: 13 residues. V lost 1 base and J 6 bases, leaving 9 bases between the germline ends. CDR3 sequence reads: CASSLSSFPEAFF. CDR3 nucleotides: TGTGCCAGCAGTTTATCCAGTTTCCCTGAAGCTTTCTTT.

V is TRBV5-6 and J is TRBJ2-1; 8 bases are shared with TRBD2. V lost 2 bases, J lost 13 bases, and 8 bases stayed unmatched. The CDR3 is 13 amino acids. Germline CDR1 reads SGHDT; CDR2 reads YYEEEE. CDR3 DNA: TGTGCCAGCAGCTTTACCCCCGGGACTAGACAGTTCTTC. It is translated as CASSFTPGTRQFF.

This clone showed up many times. V usage is TRBV5-5 and J usage is TRBJ2-2, with D perhaps matching TRBD2 (6 bases). The germline V gene encodes CDR1 SGHKS and CDR2 YYEKEE (reference sequence). The CDR3 runs to 13 residues. V lost 0 bases to trimming and J lost 13 bases, with 13 bases between them. CDR3 coding DNA: TGTGCCAGCAGCTTGGCCTCTCAGGGAGGGCTGTTTTTT. This sequence encodes CASSLASQGGLFF. Full variable domain (missing parts from reference TRBV5-5 and TRBJ2-2): DAGVTQSPTHLIKTRGQQVTLRCSPISGHKSVSWYQQVLGQGPQFIFQYYEKEERGRGNFPDRFSARQFPNYSSELNVNALLLGDSALYLCASSLASQGGLFFGEGSRLTVL.

This clone was detected only a few times. The J gene is TRBJ1-6, the V gene TRBV30; D remains unclear. The CDR3 is made up of 13 amino acids. Trimming removed 4 bases at V and 6 bases at J, with 10 bases between. The germline gives CDR1 GTSNPN, CDR2 SVGIG (reference sequence). CDR3 nucleotides: TGTGCCTGGATAGACCAGCCTAATTCACCCCTCCACTTT. It codes for CAWIDQPNSPLHF.

This clone has a handful of counts. This sequence joins TRBV5-6 and TRBJ1-4; 9 nucleotides align to TRBD1. The CDR3 has 17 amino acids. The J segment lost 6 bases and the V segment lost 3 bases, leaving 12 bases of the junction unmatched. Germline values: CDR1 SGHDT, CDR2 YYEEEE. CDR3 DNA sequence: TGTGCCAGCAGCTCTACCGCACAGGGGGCGGTAGATGAAAAACTGTTTTTT. It encodes CASSSTAQGAVDEKLFF.

This clone was seen a handful of times. The chain employs TRBV4-1 and TRBJ2-7, with D unclear. The germline V and J ends were trimmed by 1 base and 4 bases, with 17 bases remaining between them. The germline V gene encodes CDR1 MGHRA and CDR2 YSYEKL. This CDR3 is built from 16 residues. The CDR3 is CASSQGSAEVEYEQYF. Written as DNA, the CDR3 is TGCGCCAGCAGCCAAGGAAGTGCCGAGGTCGAGTACGAGCAGTACTTC.

The chain has TRBV19 and TRBJ2-7, with D maybe TRBD1 (5 bases). There are 14 residues in the CDR3. Trimming shortened V by 6 bases and J by 1 base, and 13 bases separated the two germline ends. The germline V gene has CDR1 LNHDA and CDR2 SQIVND (reference sequence). The CDR3 DNA follows: TGTGCCAGTAGCTCCGTTGACAGTTCCTACGAGCAGTACTTC. This gives the protein CASSSVDSSYEQYF. Looking up the rest from reference TRBV19 and TRBJ2-7 gives the full variable domain: DGGITQSPKYLFRKEGQNVTLSCEQNLNHDAMYWYRQDPGQGLRLIYYSQIVNDFQKGDIAEGYSVSREKKESFPLTVTSAQKNPTAFYLCASSSVDSSYEQYFGPGTRLTVT.

This clone was seen a few times. One junction end disagrees with the germline gene, perhaps due to a read error. V usage is TRBV7-2 and J usage is TRBJ2-2, with TRBD2 matching 13 bases. CDR3 length: 17 residues. CDR1 and CDR2 (germline): SGHTA, FQGNSA. CDR3 in DNA: TGCGCCAGCAGCCTACGGACTAGCGGGAGACCCACCGGGGAGCTGTTTTTT. This gives the protein CASSLRTSGRPTGELFF.

This chain uses TRBV30 with TRBJ1-6, with 7 nucleotides matching TRBD1. This CDR3 region has 15 residues. The V gene end was trimmed by 3 bases and the J gene end by 0 bases; junction bases not matched to a gene: 2. Germline lookup yields CDR1 GTSNPN and CDR2 SVGIG (reference sequence). The CDR3 DNA follows: TGTGCCTGGAGGAGGGACAGCTCCTATAATTCACCCCTCCACTTT. It translates to CAWRRDSSYNSPLHF. The full variable domain, rest sourced from reference TRBV30 and TRBJ1-6, is SQTIHQWPATLVQPVGSPLSLECTVEGTSNPNLYWYRQAAGRGLQLLFYSVGIGQISSEVPQNLSASRPQDRQFILSSKKLLLSDSGFYLCAWRRDSSYNSPLHFGNGTRLTVT.

This clone was detected only a few times. The chain has TRBV11-3 and TRBJ1-1, with D unresolved. Germline CDR1 reads SGHNT; CDR2 reads YENEEA. The germline V and J ends were trimmed by 1 base and 1 base, with 13 bases remaining between them. The CDR3 runs to 16 residues. The CDR3 spells CASSLGAASGNTEAFF. CDR3 coding DNA: TGTGCCAGCAGCTTAGGTGCGGCCAGTGGGAACACTGAAGCTTTCTTT. The variable domain in full, completed from reference TRBV11-3 and TRBJ1-1, reads EAGVVQSPRYKIIEKKQPVAFWCNPISGHNTLYWYLQNLGQGPELLIRYENEEAVDDSQLPKDRFSAERLKGVDSTLKIQPAELGDSAVYLCASSLGAASGNTEAFFGQGTRLTVV.

V and J are TRBV11-3 and TRBJ2-2; 9 nucleotides align to TRBD1. This CDR3 comprises 16 residues. The ends lost 1 base at V and 3 bases at J; junction bases unmatched: 3. The germline CDR1 and CDR2 sequences are SGHNT and YENEEA. CDR3 in DNA: TGTGCCAGCAGCTTAGTTGGGACAGGGTACACCGGGGAGCTGTTTTTT. This sequence encodes CASSLVGTGYTGELFF.

This chain connects TRBV16 to TRBJ2-3; D remains unclear. The CDR3 loop spans 14 amino acids. Germline CDR1 is KGHSY and CDR2 is FQNENV. V was trimmed by 3 bases and J by 2 bases, leaving 9 bases between them. The CDR3 bases are TGTGCCAGCAGCCAGAGAGCCTTCACAGATACGCAGTATTTT. Its translation: CASSQRAFTDTQYF.